The 12 T cell receptor beta chains listed next were all sequenced from one sample in a study of CD8+CD57+ T cells in acquired aplastic anemia. Profiling that covered TCR beta VDJ and CDR3 relied on genomic DNA as its template. Via MiXCR, TCRdb re-called the reads, giving one row per CDR3 protein. The sample has about 420,000 distinct CDR3 sequences, roughly 64% seen once. Sequenced: sorted CD4+, CD8+, or CD8+CD57+ T cells (not recorded which) from PBMCs. The source is a human donor in good health, serving as a control.

The V gene is TRBV20-1, the J gene TRBJ2-7, with D uncertain. CDR3 length: 12 residues. Trimming took 4 bases from V and 11 from J, leaving 18 bases between them. CDR1 DFQATT and CDR2 SNEGSKA come from the germline V gene (reference sequence). DNA for the CDR3: TGCAGTGCTACCAGCGCCGCCACAGATAAGTACTTC. Translating gives CSATSAATDKYF.

Points on this clonotype: Just one base apart from a much larger clone, this may be a read error. The genes are TRBV6-1 and TRBJ1-5; 7 bases are a match to TRBD1. CDR1 MNHNS and CDR2 SASEGT come from the germline V gene. The CDR3 has 12 residues. With 10 bases clipped from V and 11 bases from J, the junction kept 11 bases outside the gene matches. CDR3 DNA: TGTGCCAACAGGGACAGCTCCAGGACCCAGCATTTT. Translation gives CANRDSSRTQHF.

V gene TRBV15 combines with J gene TRBJ1-2; 8 bases match TRBD1. CDR3 length: 18 residues. Germline V gene sequence: CDR1 LNHNV, CDR2 YYDKDF (reference sequence). Germline trimming cut 8 bases from V and 5 bases from J; bases unmatched to any gene: 22. The CDR3 sequence is CATYSDWTGRISTYGYTF. CDR3 nucleotide sequence: TGTGCCACCTACAGCGACTGGACAGGGAGAATTAGTACTTATGGCTACACCTTC.

The rearrangement links TRBV15 to TRBJ1-6, with D tentatively TRBD1 (6 bases). CDR1 and CDR2 (germline): LNHNV, YYDKDF (reference sequence). The CDR3 totals 15 residues. Deletions cut 8 bases from V and 5 bases from J, with 16 bases between. CDR3 sequence (DNA): TGTGCCACCCTCCTAACCCAGGGGAATAATTCACCCCTCCACTTT. Protein product: CATLLTQGNNSPLHF. Looking up the rest from reference TRBV15 and TRBJ1-6 gives the full variable domain: DAMVIQNPRYQVTQFGKPVTLSCSQTLNHNVMYWYQQKSSQAPKLLFHYYDKDFNNEADTPDNFQSRRPNTSFCFLDIRSPGLGDTAMYLCATLLTQGNNSPLHFGNGTRLTVT.

This clonotype was seen once. The rearrangement links TRBV7-2 to TRBJ2-1, with D tentatively TRBD2 (5 bases). V lost 5 bases and J 15 bases, leaving 26 bases between the germline ends. CDR3 length: 15 residues. Germline CDR1 SGHTA, CDR2 FQGNSA. CDR3 loop: CASSAEGGEQFLGFF. CDR3 nucleotides: TGTGCCAGCAGCGCCGAAGGAGGCGAGCAGTTCTTGGGGTTCTTC.

This clonotype has at least ten counts. The chain links TRBV7-3 to TRBJ2-2; TRBD2 matches at 8 bases. The ends lost 1 base at V and 4 bases at J; junction bases unmatched: 5. The CDR3 has 16 amino acids. The V gene's germline CDR1 is SGHTA and CDR2 FQGTGA. The CDR3 sequence: CASSLRSGGPTGELFF. The CDR3 region has the DNA TGTGCCAGCAGCTTAAGAAGCGGGGGCCCCACCGGGGAGCTGTTTTTT.

This clonotype was picked up many times. This sequence joins TRBV12-3 or TRBV12-4 and TRBJ2-5; 10 bases are a match to TRBD2. The V segment lost 4 bases and the J segment 3 bases; nucleotides outside the gene matches: 5. CDR3 length: 15 residues. CDR3 loop: CASSSPAGGKETQYF. The CDR3 DNA follows: TGTGCCAGCAGTTCCCCAGCGGGAGGGAAAGAGACCCAGTACTTC.

The chain has TRBV7-2 and TRBJ2-7; D is unclear. The germline V and J ends were trimmed by 5 bases and 13 bases, with 24 bases remaining between them. The CDR3 is made up of 14 amino acids. From germline, CDR1 is SGHTA and CDR2 FQGNSA. The CDR3 reads CASSRATNHYYTYV. As DNA, the CDR3 is TGTGCCAGCAGCAGAGCGACAAACCATTACTACACCTACGTC.

The chain is built from TRBV7-2 and TRBJ2-7; tentatively, D is TRBD1 (6 bases). The CDR3 consists of 15 residues. Trimming cost V 3 bases and J 12 bases, with 24 bases left between them. From germline, CDR1 is SGHTA and CDR2 FQGNSA. The CDR3 DNA sequence: TGTGCCAGCAGCTTGGAGCTGGGCAGGGGTAGTGAGACGTACTTC. Encoded protein: CASSLELGRGSETYF. The full variable domain, its missing parts supplied by reference TRBV7-2 and TRBJ2-7, is GAGVSQSPSNKVTEKGKDVELRCDPISGHTALYWYRQSLGQGLEFLIYFQGNSAPDKSGLPSDRFSAERTGGSVSTLTIQRTQQEDSAVYLCASSLELGRGSETYFGPGTRLTVT.

The chain recombines TRBV20-1 with TRBJ2-5; no clear D. CDR1 DFQATT and CDR2 SNEGSKA come from the germline V gene (reference sequence). V dropped 0 bases and J dropped 5 bases, with 13 bases sitting between them. The CDR3 consists of 14 residues. CDR3 sequence: CSARDPSSRETQYF. DNA for the CDR3: TGCAGTGCTAGAGATCCCAGCAGCAGGGAGACCCAGTACTTC.

To note about this clonotype: This may arise from a read error, as a much more abundant clone is one base away. The DNA of the CDR3 is TGTGCCTGCAGCTTGGTACACCAGAACACTGAAGCTTTCTTT. Translated, it gives CACSLVHQNTEAFF. This chain connects TRBV5-5 to TRBJ1-1; D gene uncertain. CDR1 and CDR2 from the germline V gene are SGHKS and YYEKEE (reference sequence). The CDR3 contains 14 residues.

This clonotype was observed a single time. The chain uses TRBV6-5 and TRBJ2-6, with 8 bases aligning to TRBD1. Germline V lookup: CDR1 MNHEY, CDR2 SVGAGI. The CDR3 has 16 amino acids. V was clipped by 5 bases and J by 1 base; unmatched bases: 4. This CDR3 reads CASSTDRASGANVLTF. CDR3 nucleotides: TGTGCCAGCAGTACGGACAGGGCGTCTGGGGCCAACGTCCTGACTTTC.